This T cell receptor beta chain was identified in a study of cytomegalovirus exposure and HLA in healthy donors. The PCR employed 60 Vbeta primers together with 13 Jbeta primers. TCRdb's table, derived via immunoSEQ multiplex PCR, lists solely in-frame clones and lacks some. The sample lists 150,000 to 170,000 clones; 70% to 80% were seen once. The CDR3 length is 12 residues. Germline CDR1 reads GTSNPN; CDR2 reads SVGIG (reference sequence). Deletions cut 8 bases from V and 2 bases from J, with 13 bases between. This clonotype was sampled from a woman in her 40s in good health and CMV-seronegative. The chain links TRBV30 to TRBJ2-7; D call uncertain. Sequenced: PBMCs. In nucleotides, the CDR3 is TGTGCCGGGAAGACAAGTACCTACGAGCAGTACTTC. Translated: CAGKTSTYEQYF.